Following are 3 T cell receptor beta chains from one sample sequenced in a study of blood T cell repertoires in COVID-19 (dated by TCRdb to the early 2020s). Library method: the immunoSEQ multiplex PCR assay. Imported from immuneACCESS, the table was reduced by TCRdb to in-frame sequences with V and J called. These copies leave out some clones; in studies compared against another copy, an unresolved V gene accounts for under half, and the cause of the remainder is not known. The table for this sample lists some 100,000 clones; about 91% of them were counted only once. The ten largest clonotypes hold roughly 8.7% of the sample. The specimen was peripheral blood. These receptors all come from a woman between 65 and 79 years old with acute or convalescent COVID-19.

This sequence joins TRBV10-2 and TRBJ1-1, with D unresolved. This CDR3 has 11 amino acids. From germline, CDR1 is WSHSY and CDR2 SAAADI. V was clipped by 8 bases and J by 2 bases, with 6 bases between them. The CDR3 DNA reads TGCGCCAGCGCCCTAAACACTGAAGCTTTCTTT. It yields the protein CASALNTEAFF.

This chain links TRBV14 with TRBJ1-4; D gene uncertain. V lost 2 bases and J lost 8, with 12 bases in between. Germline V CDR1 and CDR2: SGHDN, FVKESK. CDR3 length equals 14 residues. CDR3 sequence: CASSQHNFGEKLFF. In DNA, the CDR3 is TGTGCCAGCAGCCAACATAACTTCGGGGAAAAACTGTTTTTT.

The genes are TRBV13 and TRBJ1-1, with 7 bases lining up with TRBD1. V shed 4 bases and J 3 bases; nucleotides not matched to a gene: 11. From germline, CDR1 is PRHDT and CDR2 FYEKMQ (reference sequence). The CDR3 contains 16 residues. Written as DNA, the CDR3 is TGTGCCAGCAGCTACGGCTCCAGGGGGTTCGACACTGAAGCTTTCTTT. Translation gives CASSYGSRGFDTEAFF.